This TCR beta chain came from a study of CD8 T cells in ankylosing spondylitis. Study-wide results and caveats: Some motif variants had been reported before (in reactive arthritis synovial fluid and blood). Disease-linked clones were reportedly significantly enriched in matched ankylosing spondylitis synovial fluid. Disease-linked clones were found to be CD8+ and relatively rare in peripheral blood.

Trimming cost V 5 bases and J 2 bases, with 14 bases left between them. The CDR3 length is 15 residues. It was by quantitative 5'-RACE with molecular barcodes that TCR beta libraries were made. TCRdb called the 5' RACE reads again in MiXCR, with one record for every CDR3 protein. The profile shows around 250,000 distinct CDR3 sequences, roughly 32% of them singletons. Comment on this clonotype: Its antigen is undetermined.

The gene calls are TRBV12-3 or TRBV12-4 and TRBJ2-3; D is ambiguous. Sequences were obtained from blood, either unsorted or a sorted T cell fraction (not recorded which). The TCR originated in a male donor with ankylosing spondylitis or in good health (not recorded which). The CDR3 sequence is CASSPGTAATDTQYF. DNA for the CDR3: TGTGCCAGCAGTCCCGGTACAGCCGCCACAGATACGCAGTATTTT.